The next 18 T cell receptor beta chains were all read from a single sample in a study of Ad26.COV2.S vaccination and SARS-CoV-2 variants. Treatment: around 19 received Ad26.COV2.S at low or high dose, single or two shots; about 5 received placebo; per-sample allocation not given. Collection of samples fell on day 63 after the first vaccine or placebo injection. Using immunoSEQ multiplex PCR, the repertoire was profiled, and TCRdb retains in-frame clones only, with some absent. The table lists about 680,000 clones, around 92% of them singletons. Material: peripheral blood, obtained in a trial of Ad26.COV2.S vaccine versus placebo. The receptor source for this set is a person between 18 and 59 years old who received the Ad26.COV2.S COVID-19 vaccine or a placebo.

V is TRBV29-1 and J is TRBJ2-2, with D perhaps TRBD1 or TRBD2 (5 bases each). Germline V gene data show CDR1 as SQVTM and CDR2 as ANQGSEA. V shed 7 bases and J shed 7 bases, with 19 bases lying between them. The CDR3 runs to 14 residues. CDR3 region: CSAQRGDWGGELFF. The CDR3 coding sequence is TGCAGCGCCCAGAGAGGGGATTGGGGCGGGGAGCTGTTTTTT.

This chain links TRBV29-1 with TRBJ2-7; the match to TRBD1 covers 9 bases. The CDR3 spans 14 residues. Unmatched junction bases numbered 10, after V lost 6 bases and J lost 4 bases. Per the germline V gene, CDR1 is SQVTM and CDR2 is ANQGSEA. The chain's CDR3 is CSVSGTGMGYEQYF. The CDR3 DNA reads as TGCAGCGTGTCCGGGACAGGGATGGGGTACGAGCAGTACTTC.

This chain connects TRBV7-6 to TRBJ2-1, with a tentative D call TRBD2 (6 bases). CDR3 length: 15 residues. Trimming pared 7 bases from V and 1 base from J, leaving 14 bases between. Germline CDR1 reads SGHVS; CDR2 reads FNYEAQ. DNA for the CDR3: TGTGCCAGCAACCAGATTAGCGGTTCCTACAATGAGCAGTTCTTC. Translation: CASNQISGSYNEQFF.

This sequence joins TRBV11-2 and TRBJ2-5; the match to TRBD2 covers 15 bases. The V gene end was trimmed by 3 bases and the J gene end by 2 bases; junction bases not matched to a gene: 4. Germline lookup yields CDR1 SGHAT and CDR2 FQNNGV. The CDR3 has 17 amino acids. Written as DNA, the CDR3 is TGTGCCAGCAGCTTGGGGACTAGCGGGGGGAGACAAGAGACCCAGTACTTC. Encoded protein: CASSLGTSGGRQETQYF.

CDR3 loop: CASSPGQETQYF. In DNA, the CDR3 is TGCGCCAGCAGTCCAGGTCAAGAGACCCAGTACTTC. V usage is TRBV10-1 and J usage is TRBJ2-5; D gene ambiguous. CDR1 WNHNN and CDR2 SYGVQD come from the germline V gene (reference sequence). The CDR3 consists of 12 residues. Trimming took 5 bases from V and 2 from J, leaving 6 bases between them.

CDR3 coding DNA: TGTGCCTGGAGTCGACAGGGCCATCAGCCCCAGCATTTT. Translation gives CAWSRQGHQPQHF. This chain links TRBV30 with TRBJ1-5, with TRBD1 matching 7 bases. CDR3 length: 13 amino acids. V shed 2 bases and J 5 bases; nucleotides not matched to a gene: 3. The germline gives CDR1 GTSNPN, CDR2 SVGIG (reference sequence).

The V call is TRBV2, the J call TRBJ1-1, with D hard to call. Trimming took 6 bases from V and 5 from J, leaving 13 bases between them. The CDR3 has 13 residues. The germline V gene has CDR1 SNHLY and CDR2 FYNNEI. The CDR3 reads CASSADGGTEAFF. The CDR3 DNA is TGTGCCAGCAGCGCAGACGGAGGAACTGAAGCTTTCTTT.

This clone was seen a single time. The chain joins TRBV5-6 to TRBJ1-6; D gene ambiguous. V was cut by 1 base and J by 7 bases, with 24 bases left in between. CDR1 is SGHDT, CDR2 YYEEEE, per germline. The CDR3 is made up of 19 amino acids. CDR3: CASSLRMFLGQEGNSPLHF. Written as DNA, the CDR3 is TGTGCCAGCAGCTTGCGGATGTTCCTAGGGCAGGAGGGCAATTCACCCCTCCACTTT.

As for this clone: This sample includes further DNA sequences coding for the same CDR3. Written as DNA, the CDR3 is TGCGCCAGCAGCTCCGACAGCTCCTACAATGAGCAGTTCTTC. It specifies CASSSDSSYNEQFF. The chain is built from TRBV5-1 and TRBJ2-1; D is perhaps TRBD1 (5 bases). With 3 bases removed from V and 0 bases from J, the gap between germline ends came to 7 bases. The CDR3 has 14 residues. Germline CDR1 is SGHRS and CDR2 is YFSETQ.

The V gene is TRBV6-5, the J gene TRBJ1-3, with D uncertain. The germline gives CDR1 MNHEY, CDR2 SVGAGI. Trimming stripped 3 bases from V and 0 bases from J, with 9 bases between. This CDR3 has 15 amino acids. The CDR3 loop reads CASSYAGDSGNTIYF. Here the CDR3 DNA reads TGTGCCAGCAGTTATGCCGGGGACTCTGGAAACACCATATATTTT.

This clone was detected once. The V call is TRBV30, the J call TRBJ1-2; a possible D gene is TRBD1 (5 bases). V was shortened by 0 bases and J by 7 bases, with 12 bases between the two germline ends. This CDR3 is 13 amino acids long. Germline V gene sequence: CDR1 GTSNPN, CDR2 SVGIG (reference sequence). The CDR3 loop reads CAWSVLGGVGYTF. CDR3 in DNA: TGTGCCTGGAGTGTACTCGGAGGGGTTGGCTACACCTTC.

This clone appeared once. This chain uses TRBV24-1 with TRBJ2-1; no clear D gene. V lost 3 bases and J lost 8, with 7 bases in between. This CDR3 region has 12 residues. Germline V CDR1 and CDR2: KGHDR, SFDVKD. CDR3 sequence (DNA): TGTGCCACCAGTGATGACCAGGATGAGCAGTTCTTC. It specifies CATSDDQDEQFF.

This chain joins TRBV7-3 and TRBJ2-7, with 8 bases lining up with TRBD1. The ends lost 2 bases at V and 3 bases at J; junction bases unmatched: 6. Germline values: CDR1 SGHTA, CDR2 FQGTGA. There are 15 residues in the CDR3. CDR3 amino acids: CASSLYPGGIYEQYF. CDR3 DNA: TGTGCCAGCAGCTTATACCCAGGGGGCATCTACGAGCAGTACTTC.

The chain employs TRBV6-5 and TRBJ1-2, with TRBD1 as a possible D gene (6 bases). This CDR3 has 15 residues. With 7 bases removed from V and 0 bases from J, the gap between germline ends came to 15 bases. CDR1 and CDR2 from the germline V gene are MNHEY and SVGAGI. The CDR3 here is CASTGQRETNYGYTF. CDR3 in DNA: TGTGCCAGCACGGGACAACGAGAAACTAACTATGGCTACACCTTC.

The J gene is TRBJ1-3, the V gene TRBV9, with a weak D call TRBD1 (6 bases). Trimming took off 0 bases at V and 1 base at J, with 8 bases between the two ends. Germline CDR1 is SGDLS and CDR2 is YYNGEE. CDR3 length: 15 residues. This chain's CDR3 is CASSVGGASGNTIYF. The CDR3 DNA reads as TGTGCCAGCAGCGTAGGGGGGGCTTCTGGAAACACCATATATTTT.

Concerning this clone itself: Sequence at one end of the junction differs from germline and may be a read error. The chain employs TRBV9 and TRBJ2-3; 12 bases align to TRBD2. The CDR3 spans 14 residues. CDR1 is SGDLS and CDR2 is YYNGEE in the germline V gene. The CDR3 reads CASSVGGLAGTQWF. Written as DNA, the CDR3 is TGTGCCAGCAGCGTAGGAGGACTAGCGGGGACGCAATGGTTC.

The V call is TRBV29-1, the J call TRBJ1-1, with TRBD1 matching 12 bases. CDR1 SQVTM and CDR2 ANQGSEA come from the germline V gene. The CDR3 length is 15 residues. After removal of 4 bases from V and 5 bases from J, the junction contained 8 bases not matched to a gene. In DNA, the CDR3 is TGCAGCGTTGCCGGGACAGGGGGCGCGAGGACTGAAGCTTTCTTT. This codes for CSVAGTGGARTEAFF.

This clone was detected only a few times. The chain links TRBV11-2 to TRBJ2-7; the match to TRBD2 covers 8 bases. Germline V lookup: CDR1 SGHAT, CDR2 FQNNGV. The ends lost 3 bases at V and 2 bases at J; junction bases unmatched: 3. CDR3 size: 14 residues. The CDR3 nucleotides are TGTGCCAGCAGCTTCACTAGCGGAACCTACGAGCAGTACTTC. Its protein product is CASSFTSGTYEQYF.